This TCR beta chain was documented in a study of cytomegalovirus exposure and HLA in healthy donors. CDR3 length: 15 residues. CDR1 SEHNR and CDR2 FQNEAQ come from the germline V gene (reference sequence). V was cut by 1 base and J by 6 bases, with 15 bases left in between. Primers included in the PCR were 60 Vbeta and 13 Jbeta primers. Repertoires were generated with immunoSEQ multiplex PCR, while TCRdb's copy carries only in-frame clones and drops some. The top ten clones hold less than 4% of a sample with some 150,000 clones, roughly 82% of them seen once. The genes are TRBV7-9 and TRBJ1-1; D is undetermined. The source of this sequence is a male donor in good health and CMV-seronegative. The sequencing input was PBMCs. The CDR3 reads CASSLVSGMRAEAFF. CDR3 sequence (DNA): TGTGCCAGCAGCTTAGTTTCCGGGATGAGGGCTGAAGCTTTCTTT.